Presented here are 3 T cell receptor beta chains from one specimen sequenced in a study of blood T cells in healthy people across ages. Using a J-beta primer mix together with a sample-barcoded 5' primer, a second PCR was run for roughly 6 to 12 cycles. A single record per CDR3 protein comes from TCRdb applying MiXCR to the 5' RACE reads. In the table there are some 1.4 million distinct CDR3 sequences, about 40% of which are singletons. The sequencing sample was made of blood. These receptor sequences come from a woman under 30 in good health.

The chain joins TRBV12-3 or TRBV12-4 to TRBJ2-2; no clear D gene. V was cut by 4 bases and J by 2 bases, with 11 bases left in between. The length of the CDR3 is 15 residues. This CDR3 is CASSSRVTNTGELFF. As DNA, the CDR3 is TGTGCCAGCAGTTCTCGGGTGACTAACACCGGGGAGCTGTTTTTT.

Only a few counts were recorded for this clonotype. The chain links TRBV11-2 to TRBJ2-5; tentatively, D is TRBD1 (6 bases). Trimming took 6 bases from V and 4 from J, leaving 9 bases between them. The CDR3 extends over 12 amino acids. Per the germline V gene, CDR1 is SGHAT and CDR2 is FQNNGV. This chain's CDR3 is CASRGAGETQYF. CDR3 DNA sequence: TGTGCCAGCAGGGGGGCCGGAGAGACCCAGTACTTC.

This rearrangement joins TRBV20-1 to TRBJ2-3, with TRBD1 matching over 10 bases. This CDR3 region has 17 residues. Germline loops: CDR1 DFQATT, CDR2 SNEGSKA (reference sequence). The CDR3, as DNA: TGCGCCGTCGGGGACAGGGGCCCTAAGGCAGGTCGGGATACGCAGTATTTT. It yields the protein CAVGDRGPKAGRDTQYF.